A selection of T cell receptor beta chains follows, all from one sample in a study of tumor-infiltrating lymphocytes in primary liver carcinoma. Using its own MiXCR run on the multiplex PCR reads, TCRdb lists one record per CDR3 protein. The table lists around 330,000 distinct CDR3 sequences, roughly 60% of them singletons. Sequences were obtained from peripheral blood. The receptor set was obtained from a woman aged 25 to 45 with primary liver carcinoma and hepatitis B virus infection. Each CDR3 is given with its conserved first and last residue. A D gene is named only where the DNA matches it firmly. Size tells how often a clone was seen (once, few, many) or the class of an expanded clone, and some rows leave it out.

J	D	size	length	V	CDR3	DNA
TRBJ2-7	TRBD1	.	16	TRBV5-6	CVSCSSYRGFSYEQYF	TGTGTCAGCTGCTCATCTTACAGGGGTTTCTCCTACGAGCAGTACTTC
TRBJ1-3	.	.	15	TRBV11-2	CASSLGENTGNTIHF	TGTGCCAGCAGCTTAGGCGAGAATACTGGAAACACCATACATTTT
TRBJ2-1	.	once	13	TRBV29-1	CSVRESTWNEQFF	TGCAGCGTTCGGGAAAGCACCTGGAATGAGCAGTTCTTC
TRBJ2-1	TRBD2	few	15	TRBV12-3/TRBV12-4	CASSFGASGYNEQFF	TGTGCCAGCAGTTTTGGGGCTAGCGGATACAATGAGCAGTTCTTC
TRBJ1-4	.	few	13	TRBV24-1	CATSDPGTEKLFF	TGTGCCACCAGTGATCCTGGGACCGAAAAACTGTTTTTT
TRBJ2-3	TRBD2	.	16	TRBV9	CASSAGLAGNTDTQYF	TGTGCCAGCAGCGCGGGACTAGCGGGAAACACAGATACGCAGTATTTT
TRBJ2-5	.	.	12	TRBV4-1	CDSSQDPGTQYF	TGCGACAGCAGCCAAGATCCTGGGACCCAGTACTTC
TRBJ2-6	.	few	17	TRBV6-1	CASSERQSISGANVLTF	TGTGCCAGCAGTGAGAGACAGTCGATCTCTGGGGCCAACGTCCTGACTTTC
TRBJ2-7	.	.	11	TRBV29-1	CSVVGAYEHYF	TGCAGCGTTGTCGGAGCCTACGAGCACTACTTC
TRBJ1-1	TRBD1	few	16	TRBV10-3	CAISEYTGQGQSEAFF	TGTGCCATCAGTGAGTATACAGGACAGGGCCAATCTGAAGCTTTCTTT